The sequence of this TCR beta chain was determined in a study of blood T cells in healthy people across ages. General study points: Unsorted PBMC material precluded a definitive naive versus antigen-experienced comparison. Diversity was higher, and naive CD4+ cells more numerous, in long-lived donors than in aged donors.

The second PCR ran 7 to 11 cycles with a sample-barcoded 5' primer and J-beta primers. TCRdb called the 5' RACE reads again in MiXCR, with one record for every CDR3 protein. The table records 850,000 to 1,100,000 distinct CDR3 sequences, around two fifths of them present only once. For this clonotype: The antigen is unknown.

This CDR3 region has 14 residues. Germline lookup yields CDR1 SGHDN and CDR2 FVKESK. Trimming took off 5 bases at V and 3 bases at J, with 12 bases between the two ends. Source material: blood. The receptor comes from a man aged 18 to 35 in good health. The chain has TRBV14 and TRBJ2-3; D unresolved. The chain's CDR3 is CASSYYTGTDTQYF. The CDR3 DNA follows: TGTGCCAGCAGCTACTACACCGGTACAGATACGCAGTATTTT.